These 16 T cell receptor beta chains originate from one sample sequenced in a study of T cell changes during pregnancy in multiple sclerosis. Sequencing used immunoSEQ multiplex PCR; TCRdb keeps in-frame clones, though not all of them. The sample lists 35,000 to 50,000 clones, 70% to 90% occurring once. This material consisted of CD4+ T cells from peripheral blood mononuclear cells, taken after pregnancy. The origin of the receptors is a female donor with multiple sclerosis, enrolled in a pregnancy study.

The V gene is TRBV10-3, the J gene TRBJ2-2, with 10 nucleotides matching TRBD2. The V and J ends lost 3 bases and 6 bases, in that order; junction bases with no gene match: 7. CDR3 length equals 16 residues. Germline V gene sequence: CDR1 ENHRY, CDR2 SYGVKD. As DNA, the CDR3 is TGTGCCATCAGTGATCGAAGAGCGGGAGGGCCCGGGGAGCTGTTTTTT. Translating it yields CAISDRRAGGPGELFF.

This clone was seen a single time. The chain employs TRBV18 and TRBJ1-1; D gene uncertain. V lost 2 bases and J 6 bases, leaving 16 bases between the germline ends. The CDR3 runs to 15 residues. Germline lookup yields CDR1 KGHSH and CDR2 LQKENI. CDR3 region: CASSPANPLIAEAFF. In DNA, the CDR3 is TGTGCCAGCTCACCAGCGAACCCACTGATCGCTGAAGCTTTCTTT.

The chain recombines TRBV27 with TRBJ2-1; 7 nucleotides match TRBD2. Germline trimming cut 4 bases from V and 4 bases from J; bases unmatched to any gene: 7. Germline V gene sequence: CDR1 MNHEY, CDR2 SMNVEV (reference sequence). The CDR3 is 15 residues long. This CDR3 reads CASSSRASGYNEQFF. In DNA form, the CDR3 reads TGTGCCAGCAGTTCTCGGGCTAGCGGATACAATGAGCAGTTCTTC.

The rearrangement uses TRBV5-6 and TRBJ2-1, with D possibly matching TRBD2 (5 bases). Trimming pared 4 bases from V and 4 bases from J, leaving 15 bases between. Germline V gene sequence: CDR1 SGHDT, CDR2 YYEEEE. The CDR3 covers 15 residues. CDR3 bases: TGTGCCAGCAGCAAAGCGGTTAGGGCTTACAATGAGCAGTTCTTC. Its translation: CASSKAVRAYNEQFF. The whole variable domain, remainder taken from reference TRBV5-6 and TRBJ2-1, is DAGVTQSPTHLIKTRGQQVTLRCSPKSGHDTVSWYQQALGQGPQFIFQYYEEEERQRGNFPDRFSGHQFPNYSSELNVNALLLGDSALYLCASSKAVRAYNEQFFGPGTRLTVL.

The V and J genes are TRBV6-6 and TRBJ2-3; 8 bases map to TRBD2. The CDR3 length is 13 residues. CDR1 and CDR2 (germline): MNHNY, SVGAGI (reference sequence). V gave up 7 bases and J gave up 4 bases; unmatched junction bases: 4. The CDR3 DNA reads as TGTGCCAGCACTCGGGGGGGGGCAGATACGCAGTATTTT. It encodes CASTRGGADTQYF.

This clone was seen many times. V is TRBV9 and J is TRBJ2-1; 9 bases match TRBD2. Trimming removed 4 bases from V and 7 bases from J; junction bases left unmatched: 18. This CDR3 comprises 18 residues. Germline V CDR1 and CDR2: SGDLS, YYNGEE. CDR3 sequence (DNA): TGTGCCAGCAGCCTACGAAGTCCAAGCGGGAGGACTCAGAATGAGCAGTTCTTC. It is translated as CASSLRSPSGRTQNEQFF.

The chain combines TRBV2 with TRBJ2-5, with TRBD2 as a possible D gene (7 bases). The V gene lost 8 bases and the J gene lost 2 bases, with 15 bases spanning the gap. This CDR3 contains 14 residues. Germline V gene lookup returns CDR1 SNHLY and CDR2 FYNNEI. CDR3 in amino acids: CASGGGASQETQYF. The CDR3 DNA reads TGTGCCAGCGGGGGGGGCGCATCACAAGAGACCCAGTACTTC.

The CDR3 reads CASSEIPGLYGYTF. As DNA, the CDR3 is TGTGCCAGCAGTGAGATCCCGGGACTCTATGGCTACACCTTC. The genes are TRBV6-1 and TRBJ1-2, with a tentative D call TRBD1 (5 bases). This CDR3 region has 14 residues. The V gene's germline CDR1 is MNHNS and CDR2 SASEGT. The V and J ends lost 3 bases and 4 bases respectively, with 12 bases between them.

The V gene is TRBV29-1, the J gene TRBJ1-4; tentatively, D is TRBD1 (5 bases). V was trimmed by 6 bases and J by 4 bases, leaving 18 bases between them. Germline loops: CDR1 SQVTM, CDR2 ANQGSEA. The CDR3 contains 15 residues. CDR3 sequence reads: CSVTTSRQINEKLFF. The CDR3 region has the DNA TGCAGCGTGACAACTTCGAGACAGATTAATGAAAAACTGTTTTTT.

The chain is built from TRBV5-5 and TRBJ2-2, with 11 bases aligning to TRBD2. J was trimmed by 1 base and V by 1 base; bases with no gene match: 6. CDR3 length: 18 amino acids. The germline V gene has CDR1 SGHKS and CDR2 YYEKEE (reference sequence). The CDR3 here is CASSLHRLAGGNTGELFF. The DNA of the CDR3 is TGTGCCAGCAGCTTGCATAGGCTAGCGGGAGGGAACACCGGGGAGCTGTTTTTT.

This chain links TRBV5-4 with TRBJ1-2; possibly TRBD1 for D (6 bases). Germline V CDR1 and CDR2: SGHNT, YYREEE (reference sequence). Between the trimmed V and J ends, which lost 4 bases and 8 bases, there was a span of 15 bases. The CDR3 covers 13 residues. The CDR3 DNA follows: TGTGCCAGCAGCACAAGGACAGCGTTCGGCTACACCTTC. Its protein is CASSTRTAFGYTF.

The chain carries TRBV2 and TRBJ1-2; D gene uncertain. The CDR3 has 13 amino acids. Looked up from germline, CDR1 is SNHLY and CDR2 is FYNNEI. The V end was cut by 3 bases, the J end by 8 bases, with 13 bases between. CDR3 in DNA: TGTGCCAGCAGTGACGACTCTTCACGCGGCTACACCTTC. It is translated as CASSDDSSRGYTF.

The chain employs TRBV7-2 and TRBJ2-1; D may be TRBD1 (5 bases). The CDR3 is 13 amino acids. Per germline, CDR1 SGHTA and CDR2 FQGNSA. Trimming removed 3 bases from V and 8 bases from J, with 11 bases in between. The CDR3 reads CASSFRVFYEQFF. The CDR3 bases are TGTGCCAGCAGCTTCAGGGTCTTCTATGAGCAGTTCTTC.

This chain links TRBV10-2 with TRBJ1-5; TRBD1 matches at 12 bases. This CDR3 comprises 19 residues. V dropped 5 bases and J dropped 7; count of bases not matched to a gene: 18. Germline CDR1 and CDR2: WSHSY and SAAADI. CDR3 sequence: CASSRRGQGAQGSRQPQHF. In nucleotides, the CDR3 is TGCGCCAGCAGTCGCCGGGGACAGGGGGCGCAGGGCTCCAGGCAGCCCCAGCATTTT.

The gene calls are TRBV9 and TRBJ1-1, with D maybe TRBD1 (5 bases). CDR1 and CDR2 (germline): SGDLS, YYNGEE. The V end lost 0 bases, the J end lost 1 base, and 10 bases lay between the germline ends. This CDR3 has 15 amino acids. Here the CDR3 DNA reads TGTGCCAGCAGCGTAGATGGGGGGAGGAACACTGAAGCTTTCTTT. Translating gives CASSVDGGRNTEAFF. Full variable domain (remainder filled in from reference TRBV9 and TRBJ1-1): DSGVTQTPKHLITATGQRVTLRCSPRSGDLSVYWYQQSLDQGLQFLIQYYNGEERAKGNILERFSAQQFPDLHSELNLSSLELGDSALYFCASSVDGGRNTEAFFGQGTRLTVV.

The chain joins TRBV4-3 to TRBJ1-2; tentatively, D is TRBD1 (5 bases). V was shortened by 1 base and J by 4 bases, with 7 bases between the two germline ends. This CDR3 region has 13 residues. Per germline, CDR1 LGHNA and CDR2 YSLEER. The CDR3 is CASSQGQSYGYTF. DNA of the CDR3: TGCGCCAGCAGCCAAGGACAGTCCTATGGCTACACCTTC.